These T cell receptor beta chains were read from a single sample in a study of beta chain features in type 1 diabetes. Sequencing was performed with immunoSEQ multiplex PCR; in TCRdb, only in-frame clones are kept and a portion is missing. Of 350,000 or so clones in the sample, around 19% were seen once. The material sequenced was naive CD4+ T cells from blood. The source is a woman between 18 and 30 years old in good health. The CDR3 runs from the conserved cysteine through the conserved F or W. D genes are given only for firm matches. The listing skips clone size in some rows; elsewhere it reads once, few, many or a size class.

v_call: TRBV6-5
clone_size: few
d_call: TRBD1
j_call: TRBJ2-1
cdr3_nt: TGTGCCAGCATCCTCGGGACAGGGCTAAATGAGCAGTTCTTC
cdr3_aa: CASILGTGLNEQFF

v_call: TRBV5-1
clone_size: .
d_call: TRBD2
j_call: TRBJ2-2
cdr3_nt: TGCGCCAGCAGCCCTCTAGCGGGAGGAAGCCCCGGGGAGCTGTTTTTT
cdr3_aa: CASSPLAGGSPGELFF

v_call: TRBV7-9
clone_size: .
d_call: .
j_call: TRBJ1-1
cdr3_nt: TGTGCCAGCAGCTCCCGAGGGACTTACACTGAAGCTTTCTTT
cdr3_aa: CASSSRGTYTEAFF

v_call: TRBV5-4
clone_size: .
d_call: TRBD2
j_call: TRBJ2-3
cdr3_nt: TGTGCCAGCAGCTTGACTAGCGGGTACACAGATACGCAGTATTTT
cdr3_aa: CASSLTSGYTDTQYF

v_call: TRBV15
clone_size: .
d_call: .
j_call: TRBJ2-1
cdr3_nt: TGTGCCACCAGCAGAGTCGTCAATGAGCAGTTCTTC
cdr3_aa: CATSRVVNEQFF

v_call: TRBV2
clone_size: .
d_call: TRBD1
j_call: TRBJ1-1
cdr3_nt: TGTGCCACCACTAGGGACAGGCATTCTTTGAGCACTGAAGCTTTCTTT
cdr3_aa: CATTRDRHSLSTEAFF

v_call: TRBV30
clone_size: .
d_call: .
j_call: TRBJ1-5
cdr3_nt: TGTGCCTGGAATGAGGGTATGGGCAATCAGCCCCAGCATTTT
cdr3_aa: CAWNEGMGNQPQHF

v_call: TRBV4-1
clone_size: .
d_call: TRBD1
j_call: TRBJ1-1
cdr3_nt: TGCGCCAGCAGCCCGGGACAGATCACTGAAGCTTTCTTT
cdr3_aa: CASSPGQITEAFF

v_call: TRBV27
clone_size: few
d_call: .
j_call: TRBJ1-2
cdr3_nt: TGTGCCAGCAGTTTACGGGTGGGAGGCTCGGATGGCTACACCTTC
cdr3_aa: CASSLRVGGSDGYTF

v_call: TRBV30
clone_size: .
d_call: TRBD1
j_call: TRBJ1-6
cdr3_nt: TGTGCCTGGAGGATAGCTTGGGGGACAGGGAACTCACCCCTCCACTTT
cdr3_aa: CAWRIAWGTGNSPLHF

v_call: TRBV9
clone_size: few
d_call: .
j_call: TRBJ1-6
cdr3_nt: TGTGCCAGCAGCCCAGGGACTTCCAGGAGCTCCTATAATTCACCCCTCCACTTT
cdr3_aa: CASSPGTSRSSYNSPLHF

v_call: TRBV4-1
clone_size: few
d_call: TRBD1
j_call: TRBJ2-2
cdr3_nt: TGCGCCAGCAGCACCCACGGGACAGGGGATTCCGGGGAGCTGTTTTTT
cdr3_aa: CASSTHGTGDSGELFF

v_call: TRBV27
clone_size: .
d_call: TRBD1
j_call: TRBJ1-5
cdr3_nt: TGTGCCAGCAGTGATCGACAGGGGCAGCCCCAGCATTTT
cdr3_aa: CASSDRQGQPQHF

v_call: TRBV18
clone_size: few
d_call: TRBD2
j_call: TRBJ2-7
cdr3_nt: TGTGCCAGCTCCTCGGGACGGGGGGGCTACGAGCAGTACTTC
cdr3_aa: CASSSGRGGYEQYF

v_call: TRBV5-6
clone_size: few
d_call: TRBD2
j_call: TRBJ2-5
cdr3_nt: TGTGCCAGCAGCCAGCGGACTAGCGGGAGAGGATCAGAGACCCAGTACTTC
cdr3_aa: CASSQRTSGRGSETQYF

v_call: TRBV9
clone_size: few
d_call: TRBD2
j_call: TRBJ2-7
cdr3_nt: TGTGCCAGCAGCGTAGAGGGACTAGCGGAATCCGAGCAGTACTTC
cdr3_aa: CASSVEGLAESEQYF

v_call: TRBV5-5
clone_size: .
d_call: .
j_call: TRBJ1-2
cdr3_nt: TGTGCCAGCAGCCCTACAGGGAACGGCTACACCTTC
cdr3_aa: CASSPTGNGYTF

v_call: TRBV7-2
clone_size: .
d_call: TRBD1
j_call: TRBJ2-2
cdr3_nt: TGTGCCACCCGATCCGGGACAGGGGATAACACCGGGGAGCTGTTTTTT
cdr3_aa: CATRSGTGDNTGELFF

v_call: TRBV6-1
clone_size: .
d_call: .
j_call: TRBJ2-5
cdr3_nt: TGTGCCAGCCTCCTGGTGGGGGGACAAGAGACCCAGTACTTC
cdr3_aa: CASLLVGGQETQYF

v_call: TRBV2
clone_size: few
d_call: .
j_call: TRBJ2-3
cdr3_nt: TGTGCCAGCAGTATGGAACAGGGCGCAGATACGCAGTATTTT
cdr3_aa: CASSMEQGADTQYF

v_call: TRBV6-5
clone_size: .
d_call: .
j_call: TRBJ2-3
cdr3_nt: TGTGCCAGCAGTTACCAGGGACTCTGGGGCACAGATACGCAGTATTTT
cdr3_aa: CASSYQGLWGTDTQYF

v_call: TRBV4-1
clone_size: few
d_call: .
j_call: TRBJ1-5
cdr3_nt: TGCGCCAGCAGCCAAGTAGGTACGGGTGCTGAGCCCCAGCATTTT
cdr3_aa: CASSQVGTGAEPQHF

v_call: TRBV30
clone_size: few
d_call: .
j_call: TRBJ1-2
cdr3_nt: TGTGCCTGGACCCGCAGGGCCTCTAACTATGGCTACACCTTC
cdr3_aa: CAWTRRASNYGYTF

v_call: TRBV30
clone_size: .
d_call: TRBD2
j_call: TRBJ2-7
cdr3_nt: TGTGCCTGGAGTTCTAGCGGGTTAAGTTACGAGCAGTACTTC
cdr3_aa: CAWSSSGLSYEQYF

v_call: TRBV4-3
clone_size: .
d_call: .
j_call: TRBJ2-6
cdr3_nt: TGCGCCAGCAGCCAAGAGGGTCGACAGATCTCTGGGGCCAACGTCCTGACTTTC
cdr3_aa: CASSQEGRQISGANVLTF

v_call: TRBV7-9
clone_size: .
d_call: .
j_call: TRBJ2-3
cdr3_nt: TGTGCCAGCAGCGACCTGCGGGGGCCGAGCACAGATACGCAGTATTTT
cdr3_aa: CASSDLRGPSTDTQYF

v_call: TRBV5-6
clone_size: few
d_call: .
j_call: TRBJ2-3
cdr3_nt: TGTGCCAGCAGCTACCCCCCGGGGGGCCGCGCAGATACGCAGTATTTT
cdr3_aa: CASSYPPGGRADTQYF

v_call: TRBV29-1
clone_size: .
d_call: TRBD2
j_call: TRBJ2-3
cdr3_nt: TGCAGCGTTGAGGCAAGCGGGGGAACAGATACGCAGTATTTT
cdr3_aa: CSVEASGGTDTQYF

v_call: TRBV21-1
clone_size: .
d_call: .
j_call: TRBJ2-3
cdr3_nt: TGTGCCAGCGAGAGGGATAGCACAGATACGCAGTATTTT
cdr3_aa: CASERDSTDTQYF

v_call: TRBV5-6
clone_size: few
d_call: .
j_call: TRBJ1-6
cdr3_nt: TGTGCCAGCAGCCTCCCAGGTGGGAGCTCCTATAATTCACCCCTCCACTTT
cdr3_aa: CASSLPGGSSYNSPLHF

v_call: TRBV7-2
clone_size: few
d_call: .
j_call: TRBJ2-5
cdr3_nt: TGTGCCAGCAGCGCCCGTGGGGGGCAAGAGACCCAGTACTTC
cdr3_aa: CASSARGGQETQYF

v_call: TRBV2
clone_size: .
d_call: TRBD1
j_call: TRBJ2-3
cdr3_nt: TGTGCCAGCAGGGGGACAGGGGGCACAGATACGCAGTATTTT
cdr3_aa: CASRGTGGTDTQYF

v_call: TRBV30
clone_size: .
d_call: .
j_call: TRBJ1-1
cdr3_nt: TGTGCCTGGAGTGTACTTATGGGGGGGATAGCTTTCTTT
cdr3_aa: CAWSVLMGGIAFF

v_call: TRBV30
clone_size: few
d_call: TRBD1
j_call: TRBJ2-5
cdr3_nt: TGTGCCTGGACCACGCTGACAGGGCAAGAGACCCAGTACTTC
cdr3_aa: CAWTTLTGQETQYF

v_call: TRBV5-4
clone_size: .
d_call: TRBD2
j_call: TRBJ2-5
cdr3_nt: TGTGCCAGCAGCCTCGGGACTAGCGGGGGGCCCCAAGAGACCCAGTACTTC
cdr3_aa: CASSLGTSGGPQETQYF

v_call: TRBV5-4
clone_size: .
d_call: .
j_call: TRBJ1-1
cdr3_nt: TGTGCCAGCAGCTTGGCAGGGGTAACTGAAGCTTTCTTT
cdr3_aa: CASSLAGVTEAFF

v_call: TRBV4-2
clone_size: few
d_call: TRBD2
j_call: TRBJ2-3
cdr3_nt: TGTGCCAGCAGCCAAGAAGGGGGACTAGCGGGAGTAAATACGCAGTATTTT
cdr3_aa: CASSQEGGLAGVNTQYF

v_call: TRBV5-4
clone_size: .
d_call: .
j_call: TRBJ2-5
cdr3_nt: TGTGCCAGCAGCCATCAAGAGACCCAGTACTTC
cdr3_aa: CASSHQETQYF

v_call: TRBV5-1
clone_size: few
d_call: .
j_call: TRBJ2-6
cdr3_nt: TGCGCCAGCAGCTTTGGGGCAGCTGGGGCCAACGTCCTGACTTTC
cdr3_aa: CASSFGAAGANVLTF

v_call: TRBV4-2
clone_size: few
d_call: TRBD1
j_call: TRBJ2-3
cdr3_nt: TGTGCCAGCAGCCAAGAGTCCAGGGGGCAAGATACGCAGTATTTT
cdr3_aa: CASSQESRGQDTQYF

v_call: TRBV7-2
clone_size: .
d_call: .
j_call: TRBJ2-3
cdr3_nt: TGTGCCAGCAGCCCGGGTCCTTATACGCAGTATTTT
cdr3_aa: CASSPGPYTQYF

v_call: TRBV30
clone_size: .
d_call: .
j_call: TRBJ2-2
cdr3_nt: TGTGCCTGGAATGGACAGTCCGCGAACACCGGGGAGCTGTTTTTT
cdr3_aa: CAWNGQSANTGELFF

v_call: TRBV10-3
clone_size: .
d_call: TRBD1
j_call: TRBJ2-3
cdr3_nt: TGTGCCATCAGTGTGGGAGCCGGACAGGGAGCCACAGATACGCAGTATTTT
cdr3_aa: CAISVGAGQGATDTQYF

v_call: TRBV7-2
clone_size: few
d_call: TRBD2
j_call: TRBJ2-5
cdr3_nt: TGTGCCAGCAGCTTAGGGACGACTAGCGGGGGCCGGGGAGAGACCCAGTACTTC
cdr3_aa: CASSLGTTSGGRGETQYF

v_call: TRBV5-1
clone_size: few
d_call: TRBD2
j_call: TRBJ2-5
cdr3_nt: TGCGCCAGCAGCTTGGTCGGGCGGGGGGGCCCAGAGACCCAGTACTTC
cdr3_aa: CASSLVGRGGPETQYF

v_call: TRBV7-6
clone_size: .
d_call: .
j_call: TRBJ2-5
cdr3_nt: TGTGCCAGCAACCAAGCGGCCAATTCGGGGGAGACCCAGTACTTC
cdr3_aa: CASNQAANSGETQYF

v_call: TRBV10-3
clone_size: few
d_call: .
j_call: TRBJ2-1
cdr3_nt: TGTGCCATCAGTGCCAGGCAGGGGATGGATAGTAACAATGAGCAGTTCTTC
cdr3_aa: CAISARQGMDSNNEQFF

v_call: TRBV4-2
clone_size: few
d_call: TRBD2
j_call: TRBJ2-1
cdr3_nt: TGTGCCAGCAGCCAAGTGACTAGCGGGGGGGGCAATGAGCAGTTCTTC
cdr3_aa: CASSQVTSGGGNEQFF

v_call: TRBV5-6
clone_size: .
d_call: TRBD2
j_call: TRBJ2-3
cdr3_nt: TGTGCCAGCAGCTTAGCGGGGGGAGAAGATACGCAGTATTTT
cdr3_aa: CASSLAGGEDTQYF

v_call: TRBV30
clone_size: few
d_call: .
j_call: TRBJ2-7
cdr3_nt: TGTGCCTGGAGTGCCAGCGGGTACGAGCAGTACTTC
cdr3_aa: CAWSASGYEQYF

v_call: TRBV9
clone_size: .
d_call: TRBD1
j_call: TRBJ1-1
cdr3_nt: TGTGCCAGCAGCGCAGCCTTGGACAGGGGAACTGAAGCTTTCTTT
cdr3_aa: CASSAALDRGTEAFF

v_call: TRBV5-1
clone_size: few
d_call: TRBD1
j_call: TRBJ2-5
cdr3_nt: TGCGCCAGCAGCCCTGGGACAGTCCAAGAGACCCAGTACTTC
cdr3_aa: CASSPGTVQETQYF

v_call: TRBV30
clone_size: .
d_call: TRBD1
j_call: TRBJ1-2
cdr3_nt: TGTGCCTGGAGTGCGGGACAGCCGGGCTACACCTTC
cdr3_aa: CAWSAGQPGYTF

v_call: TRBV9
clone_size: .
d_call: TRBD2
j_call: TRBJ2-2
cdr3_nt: TGTGCCAGCAGCGTATCAGCGGGGGCCAGCACCGGGGAGCTGTTTTTT
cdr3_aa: CASSVSAGASTGELFF

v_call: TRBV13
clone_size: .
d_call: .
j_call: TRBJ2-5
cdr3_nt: TGTGCCAGCAGCGCACGACTTTCTCCTCAAGAGACCCAGTACTTC
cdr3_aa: CASSARLSPQETQYF

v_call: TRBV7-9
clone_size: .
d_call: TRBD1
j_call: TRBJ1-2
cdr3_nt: TGTGCCAGCAGCCTACTGGGACAGGGAGATGGCTACACCTTC
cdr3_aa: CASSLLGQGDGYTF